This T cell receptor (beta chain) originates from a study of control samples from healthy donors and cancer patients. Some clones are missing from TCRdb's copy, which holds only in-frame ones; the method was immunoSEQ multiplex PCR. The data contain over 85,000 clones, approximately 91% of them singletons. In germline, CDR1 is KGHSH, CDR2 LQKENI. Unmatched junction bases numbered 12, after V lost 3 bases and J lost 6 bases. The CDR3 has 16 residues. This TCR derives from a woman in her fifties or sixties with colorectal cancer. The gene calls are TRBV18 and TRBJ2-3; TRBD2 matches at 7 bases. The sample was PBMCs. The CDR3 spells CASSPPGLSGGDTQYF. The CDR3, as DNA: TGTGCCAGCTCACCTCCGGGACTATCCGGTGGGGATACGCAGTATTTT.